This T cell receptor (beta chain) was found in a study of technical replicates of blood from a handful of donors. The V gene's germline CDR1 is SGHTA and CDR2 FQGTGA. Trimming removed 4 bases from V and 0 bases from J, with 16 bases in between. This CDR3 contains 17 residues. Profiling relied on immunoSEQ multiplex PCR, and the TCRdb table lists in-frame clones only, not all of them. The table includes some 74,000 clones, about 95% detected once. Material: T cells isolated from PBMCs. This sequence was found in a human donor in good health. The chain couples TRBV7-3 to TRBJ2-1, with D tentatively TRBD2 (5 bases). The CDR3 loop reads CASSSPSGGLSYNEQFF. DNA of the CDR3: TGTGCCAGCAGCTCCCCTAGTGGAGGACTCTCCTACAATGAGCAGTTCTTC.